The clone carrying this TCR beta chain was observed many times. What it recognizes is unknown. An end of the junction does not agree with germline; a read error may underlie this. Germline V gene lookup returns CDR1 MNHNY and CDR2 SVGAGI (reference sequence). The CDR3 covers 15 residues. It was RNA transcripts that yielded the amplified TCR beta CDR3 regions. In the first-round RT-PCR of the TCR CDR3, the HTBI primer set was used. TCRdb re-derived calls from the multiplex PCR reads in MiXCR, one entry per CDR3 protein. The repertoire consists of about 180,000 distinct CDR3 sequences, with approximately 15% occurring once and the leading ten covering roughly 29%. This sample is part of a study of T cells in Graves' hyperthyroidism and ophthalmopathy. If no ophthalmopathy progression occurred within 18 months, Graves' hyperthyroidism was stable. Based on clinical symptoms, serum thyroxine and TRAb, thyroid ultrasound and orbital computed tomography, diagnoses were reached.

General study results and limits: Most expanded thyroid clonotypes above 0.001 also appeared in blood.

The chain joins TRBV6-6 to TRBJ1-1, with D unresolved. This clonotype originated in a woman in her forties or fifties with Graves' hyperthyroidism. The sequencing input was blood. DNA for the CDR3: TGTGCCAGCAGTTACTCGGGAACGGTGAACACTGAAGCTTCCTTT. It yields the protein CASSYSGTVNTEASF.